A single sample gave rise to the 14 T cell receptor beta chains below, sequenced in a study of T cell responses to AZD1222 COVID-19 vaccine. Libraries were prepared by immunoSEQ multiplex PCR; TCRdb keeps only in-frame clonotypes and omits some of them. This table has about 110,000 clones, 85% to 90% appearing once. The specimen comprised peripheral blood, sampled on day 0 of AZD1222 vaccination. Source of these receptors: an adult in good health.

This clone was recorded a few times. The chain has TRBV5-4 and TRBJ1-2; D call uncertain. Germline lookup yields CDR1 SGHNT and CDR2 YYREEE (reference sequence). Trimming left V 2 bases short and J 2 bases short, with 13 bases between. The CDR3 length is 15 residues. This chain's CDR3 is CASSLSGRTNYGYTF. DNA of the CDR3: TGTGCCAGCAGCTTATCGGGCAGGACCAACTATGGCTACACCTTC. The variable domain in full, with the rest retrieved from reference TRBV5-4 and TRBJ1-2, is ETGVTQSPTHLIKTRGQQVTLRCSSQSGHNTVSWYQQALGQGPQFIFQYYREEENGRGNFPPRFSGLQFPNYSSELNVNALELDDSALYLCASSLSGRTNYGYTFGSGTRLTVV.

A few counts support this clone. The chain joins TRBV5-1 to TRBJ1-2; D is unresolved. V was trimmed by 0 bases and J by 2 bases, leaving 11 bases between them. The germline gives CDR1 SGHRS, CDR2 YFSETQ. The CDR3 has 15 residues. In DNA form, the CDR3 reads TGCGCCAGCAGCTTGGAGGGCAGGTCAAACTATGGCTACACCTTC. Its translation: CASSLEGRSNYGYTF.

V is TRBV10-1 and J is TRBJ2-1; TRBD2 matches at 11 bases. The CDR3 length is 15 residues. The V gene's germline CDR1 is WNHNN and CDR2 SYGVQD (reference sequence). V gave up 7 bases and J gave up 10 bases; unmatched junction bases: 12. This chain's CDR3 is CASNPGTSGTDEQFF. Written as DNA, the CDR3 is TGCGCCAGCAACCCCGGGACTAGCGGCACAGACGAGCAGTTCTTC.

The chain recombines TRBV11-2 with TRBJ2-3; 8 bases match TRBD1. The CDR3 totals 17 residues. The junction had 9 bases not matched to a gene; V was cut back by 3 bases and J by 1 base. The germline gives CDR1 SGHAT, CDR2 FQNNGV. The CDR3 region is CASSFRLTGAGTDTQYF. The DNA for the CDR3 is TGTGCCAGCAGCTTTCGCCTGACAGGGGCCGGCACAGATACGCAGTATTTT.

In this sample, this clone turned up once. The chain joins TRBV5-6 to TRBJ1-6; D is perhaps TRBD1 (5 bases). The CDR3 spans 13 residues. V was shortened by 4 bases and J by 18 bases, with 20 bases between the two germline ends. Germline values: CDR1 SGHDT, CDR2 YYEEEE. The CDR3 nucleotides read TGTGCCAGCAGCAGGACATCGACGGCCGCCCACCACTTT. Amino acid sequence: CASSRTSTAAHHF.

The CDR3 DNA sequence: TGTGCCAGCAGCCAAGAAAGACAGGGTAGCGAGACAGATACGCAGTATTTT. Translated, it gives CASSQERQGSETDTQYF. The rearrangement joins TRBV3-1 (or the pseudogene TRBV3-2) to TRBJ2-3; 7 nucleotides match TRBD1. The CDR3 contains 17 residues. Germline CDR1 and CDR2: LGHDT and YNNKEL (reference sequence). The V and J ends lost 0 bases and 3 bases, in that order; junction bases with no gene match: 9.

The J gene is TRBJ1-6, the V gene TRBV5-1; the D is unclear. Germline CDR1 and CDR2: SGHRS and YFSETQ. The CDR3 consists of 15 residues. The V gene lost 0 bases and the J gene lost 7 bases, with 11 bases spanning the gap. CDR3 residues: CASSLDGLGNSPLHF. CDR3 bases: TGCGCCAGCAGCTTGGATGGGCTAGGGAATTCACCCCTCCACTTT.

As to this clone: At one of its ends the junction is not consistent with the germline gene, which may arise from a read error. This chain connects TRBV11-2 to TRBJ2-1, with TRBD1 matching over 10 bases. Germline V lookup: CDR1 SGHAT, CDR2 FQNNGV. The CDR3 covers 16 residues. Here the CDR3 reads CASSRQGTGDYDEQFF. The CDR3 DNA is TGTGCCAGCAGCCGACAGGGGACAGGGGACTACGATGAGCAGTTCTTC.

The CDR3 sequence is CASSIEQKQETQYF. CDR3 in DNA: TGTGCCAGTAGTATTGAACAGAAACAAGAGACCCAGTACTTC. The genes are TRBV19 and TRBJ2-5, with no clear D. Trimming took 3 bases from V and 2 from J, leaving 10 bases between them. The CDR3 sequence is 14 residues long. Germline V gives CDR1 LNHDA, CDR2 SQIVND (reference sequence).

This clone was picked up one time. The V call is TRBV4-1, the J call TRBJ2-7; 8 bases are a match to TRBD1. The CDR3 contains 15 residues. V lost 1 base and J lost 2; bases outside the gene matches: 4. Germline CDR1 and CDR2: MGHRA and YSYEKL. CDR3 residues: CASSQALTGAYEQYF. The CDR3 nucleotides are TGCGCCAGCAGCCAAGCCTTGACAGGGGCCTACGAGCAGTACTTC.

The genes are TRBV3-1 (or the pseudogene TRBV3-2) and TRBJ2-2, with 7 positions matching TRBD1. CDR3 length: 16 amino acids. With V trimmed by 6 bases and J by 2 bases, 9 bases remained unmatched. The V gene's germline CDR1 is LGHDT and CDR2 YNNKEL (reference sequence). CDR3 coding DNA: TGTGCCAGCAGGAACCTTCAGGGGGATAACACCGGGGAGCTGTTTTTT. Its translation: CASRNLQGDNTGELFF.

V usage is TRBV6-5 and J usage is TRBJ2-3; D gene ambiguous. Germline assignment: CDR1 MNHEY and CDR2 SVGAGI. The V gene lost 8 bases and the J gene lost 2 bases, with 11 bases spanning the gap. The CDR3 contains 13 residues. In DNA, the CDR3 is TGTGCCAGCTATCGCGGATTCACAGATACGCAGTATTTT. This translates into CASYRGFTDTQYF.

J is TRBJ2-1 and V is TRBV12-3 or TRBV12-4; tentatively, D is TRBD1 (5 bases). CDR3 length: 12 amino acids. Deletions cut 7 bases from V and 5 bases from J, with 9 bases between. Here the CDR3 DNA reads TGTGCCAGCACCATCAGGGACAATGAGCAGTTCTTC. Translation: CASTIRDNEQFF.

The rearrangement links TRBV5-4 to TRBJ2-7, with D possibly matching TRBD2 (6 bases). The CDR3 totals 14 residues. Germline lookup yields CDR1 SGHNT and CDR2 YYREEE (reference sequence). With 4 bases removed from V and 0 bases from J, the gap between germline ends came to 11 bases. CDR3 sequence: CASSILAGSYEQYF. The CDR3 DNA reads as TGTGCCAGCAGCATACTAGCTGGCTCCTACGAGCAGTACTTC.